One sample yielded the 19 T cell receptor beta chains listed below, sequenced in a study of sequential checkpoint blockade in melanoma. Clones were sequenced by immunoSEQ multiplex PCR, and TCRdb holds only the in-frame ones, with some missing. Of tens of thousands of clones detected, approximately 84% appear once; the ten largest clones hold 4.5% to 7%. This sample's treatment: randomized to nivolumab then ipilimumab (arm A) or the reverse (arm B). The sequenced sample was CD8+ T cells sorted from blood (inferred from file names), obtained from a patient given nivolumab and ipilimumab in sequence. All receptors derive from a human donor with melanoma.

The J gene is TRBJ2-5, the V gene TRBV30, with TRBD2 identical over 7 bases. CDR3 length: 11 amino acids. Trimming removed 8 bases from V and 0 bases from J; junction bases left unmatched: 0. Germline V gives CDR1 GTSNPN, CDR2 SVGIG (reference sequence). CDR3 amino acids: CARGDQETQYF. The CDR3 coding sequence is TGTGCCCGGGGGGACCAAGAGACCCAGTACTTC. Based on the CDR3 plus reference TRBV30 and TRBJ2-5, the full variable domain is SQTIHQWPATLVQPVGSPLSLECTVEGTSNPNLYWYRQAAGRGLQLLFYSVGIGQISSEVPQNLSASRPQDRQFILSSKKLLLSDSGFYLCARGDQETQYFGPGTRLLVL.

The chain joins TRBV30 to TRBJ2-2; no clear D gene. Trimming took 2 bases from V and 3 from J, leaving 7 bases between them. The germline gives CDR1 GTSNPN, CDR2 SVGIG (reference sequence). This CDR3 contains 13 residues. The CDR3 is CAWSLIYTGELFF. In nucleotides, the CDR3 is TGTGCCTGGAGTCTTATATACACCGGGGAGCTGTTTTTT.

The rearrangement uses TRBV6-6 and TRBJ1-1; D might be TRBD1 (5 bases). Trimming shortened V by 4 bases and J by 0 bases, and 12 bases separated the two germline ends. This CDR3 spans 15 amino acids. The germline gives CDR1 MNHNY, CDR2 SVGAGI (reference sequence). CDR3 protein: CASSFTSTVNTEAFF. CDR3 sequence (DNA): TGTGCCAGCAGTTTTACCTCGACAGTGAACACTGAAGCTTTCTTT.

The chain combines TRBV30 with TRBJ2-7, with D possibly matching TRBD1 (6 bases). Per germline, CDR1 GTSNPN and CDR2 SVGIG (reference sequence). CDR3 length: 13 amino acids. Trimming shortened V by 1 base and J by 4 bases, and 11 bases separated the two germline ends. In DNA, the CDR3 is TGTGCCTGGAGTGCCTCAGGGGATTACGAGCAGTACTTC. Protein sequence: CAWSASGDYEQYF.

J is TRBJ2-5 and V is TRBV7-9, with D possibly TRBD1 on 6 matching bases. Germline V gene data show CDR1 as SEHNR and CDR2 as FQNEAQ (reference sequence). The CDR3 is 15 residues long. With 5 bases removed from V and 5 bases from J, the gap between germline ends came to 18 bases. The CDR3 loop reads CASSPEVQGSETQYF. Here the CDR3 DNA reads TGTGCCAGCAGCCCAGAGGTCCAGGGGTCGGAGACCCAGTACTTC. Full variable domain (missing parts from reference TRBV7-9 and TRBJ2-5): DTGVSQNPRHKITKRGQNVTFRCDPISEHNRLYWYRQTLGQGPEFLTYFQNEAQLEKSRLLSDRFSAERPKGSFSTLEIQRTEQGDSAMYLCASSPEVQGSETQYFGPGTRLLVL.

This clone was seen only once. V gene TRBV9 combines with J gene TRBJ1-3; D not resolved. The ends were cut back, 0 bases at V and 0 bases at J, with 4 bases in the middle. The CDR3 spans 14 residues. The germline CDR1 and CDR2 sequences are SGDLS and YYNGEE. In nucleotides, the CDR3 is TGTGCCAGCAGCGTAGCGAGCTCTGGAAACACCATATATTTT. Protein product: CASSVASSGNTIYF.

This chain uses TRBV6-6 with TRBJ2-7; 7 nucleotides agree with TRBD2. Germline V gene sequence: CDR1 MNHNY, CDR2 SVGAGI (reference sequence). Trimming took 7 bases from V and 3 from J; bases not matched to a gene: 3. The CDR3 consists of 12 residues. The CDR3 loop reads CASTGTNYEQYF. As DNA, the CDR3 is TGTGCCAGCACCGGGACTAACTACGAGCAGTACTTC.

V is TRBV27 and J is TRBJ2-1, with 11 bases aligning to TRBD1. The ends lost 5 bases at V and 8 bases at J; junction bases unmatched: 5. Germline values: CDR1 MNHEY, CDR2 SMNVEV (reference sequence). The CDR3 runs 14 residues. CDR3 in amino acids: CASSPRDRGYEQFF. CDR3 coding DNA: TGTGCCAGCAGTCCCCGGGACAGGGGGTATGAGCAGTTCTTC.

This clone appeared once. V and J are TRBV5-1 and TRBJ2-5; 10 bases match TRBD1. Unmatched junction bases numbered 1, after V lost 4 bases and J lost 4 bases. The CDR3 spans 13 residues. CDR1 SGHRS and CDR2 YFSETQ come from the germline V gene. The CDR3 sequence: CASSGDRGETQYF. The CDR3 DNA sequence: TGCGCCAGCAGCGGGGACAGGGGAGAGACCCAGTACTTC.

This chain joins TRBV5-1 and TRBJ2-7, with D possibly TRBD2 on 5 matching bases. The length of the CDR3 is 11 residues. Germline V lookup: CDR1 SGHRS, CDR2 YFSETQ. Deletions cut 3 bases from V and 7 bases from J, with 8 bases between. The CDR3 here is CASSSRGEQYF. CDR3 coding DNA: TGCGCCAGCAGCTCCCGCGGGGAGCAGTACTTC.

This CDR3 reads CASSLEASGAYEQYF. In nucleotides, the CDR3 is TGCGCCAGCAGCCTCGAGGCTAGCGGAGCCTACGAGCAGTACTTC. The chain combines TRBV4-1 with TRBJ2-7, with TRBD2 matching 7 bases. Germline V CDR1 and CDR2: MGHRA, YSYEKL. V lost 4 bases, J lost 2 bases, and 8 bases stayed unmatched. The CDR3 sequence is 15 residues long.

The V and J genes are TRBV7-9 and TRBJ1-4; D call uncertain. The CDR3 is 11 residues long. V was pared by 5 bases and J by 7 bases, with 5 bases between. CDR1 and CDR2 (germline): SEHNR, FQNEAQ (reference sequence). The CDR3 bases are TGTGCCAGCAGCGAGCTTGAAAAACTGTTTTTT. Translating gives CASSELEKLFF.

This clone was counted a few times. V usage is TRBV7-9 and J usage is TRBJ2-5; 12 nucleotides align to TRBD2. The CDR3 contains 15 residues. Trimming removed 2 bases from V and 5 bases from J; junction bases left unmatched: 3. Germline V lookup: CDR1 SEHNR, CDR2 FQNEAQ (reference sequence). CDR3 sequence (DNA): TGTGCCAGCAGCTTATGGGGACTAGCGGGTGAGACCCAGTACTTC. It translates to CASSLWGLAGETQYF.

This sequence joins TRBV11-2 and TRBJ1-3; TRBD1 might be the D (6 bases). The CDR3 is 18 residues long. The ends were cut back, 5 bases at V and 2 bases at J, with 22 bases in the middle. The germline gives CDR1 SGHAT, CDR2 FQNNGV. CDR3 nucleotide sequence: TGTGCCAGCAGCCCGAGGGCCACAGGGTATGATGCTGGAAACACCATATATTTT. Protein sequence: CASSPRATGYDAGNTIYF.

The rearrangement joins TRBV28 to TRBJ2-7; TRBD1 might be the D (6 bases). The CDR3 runs 14 residues. The V gene's germline CDR1 is MDHEN and CDR2 SYDVKM. V shed 5 bases and J shed 5 bases, with 16 bases lying between them. CDR3 bases: TGTGCCAGCAGTCCCTACAGGGCCTTGGACGAGCAGTACTTC. The encoded protein is CASSPYRALDEQYF.

The chain links TRBV27 to TRBJ1-1; TRBD1 might be the D (6 bases). V lost 6 bases and J 0 bases, leaving 17 bases between the germline ends. The CDR3 contains 16 residues. From germline, CDR1 is MNHEY and CDR2 SMNVEV (reference sequence). The CDR3: CASRPRGGQLNTEAFF. CDR3 DNA sequence: TGTGCCAGCAGGCCTAGGGGTGGACAGCTGAACACTGAAGCTTTCTTT.

V is TRBV10-3 and J is TRBJ2-2; no firm D call. CDR1 is ENHRY and CDR2 is SYGVKD in the germline V gene. The V gene lost 0 bases and the J gene lost 2 bases, with 4 bases spanning the gap. The CDR3 totals 14 residues. Written as DNA, the CDR3 is TGTGCCATCAGTGAGTCCGTCAACACCGGGGAGCTGTTTTTT. Translating it yields CAISESVNTGELFF.

The gene calls are TRBV27 and TRBJ1-2; 9 bases line up with TRBD1. CDR1 and CDR2 (germline): MNHEY, SMNVEV (reference sequence). V shed 6 bases, J shed 8 bases, and the junction held 10 bases outside the gene matches. This CDR3 has 14 residues. The CDR3 region is CASRGTGSSLGYTF. The DNA of the CDR3 is TGTGCCAGCAGAGGGACAGGGAGTTCGTTGGGCTACACCTTC.

This chain joins TRBV6-1 and TRBJ2-7; D is undetermined. The CDR3 consists of 13 residues. Between the trimmed V and J ends, which lost 5 bases and 1 base, there was a span of 9 bases. Per the germline V gene, CDR1 is MNHNS and CDR2 is SASEGT. CDR3 sequence (DNA): TGTGCCAGCAGTCCCTACTTGTCCTACGAGCAGTACTTC. It is translated as CASSPYLSYEQYF.